This T cell receptor beta chain was obtained from a study of T cells in Graves' hyperthyroidism and ophthalmopathy. Study-wide findings and caveats: Most thyroid clonotypes that were expanded above 0.001 also turned up in blood.

TCR beta CDR3 region amplification was performed from RNA transcripts. Researchers ran a first-round RT-PCR on the TCR CDR3 using the HTBI primer set. TCRdb reprocessed the multiplex PCR reads via MiXCR and lists one record per CDR3 protein. This table has hundreds of thousands of distinct CDR3 sequences, less than 25% appearing once. Uncontrolled infection, other autoimmune disease, pregnancy or lactation excluded patients. PBMCs stemmed from around 10 ml fresh peripheral blood. This clonotype has at least ten counts. Its specificity is unknown. The TCR comes from a man aged 30 to 45 with Graves' ophthalmopathy. The source material was blood.

The CDR3 bases are TGTGCCAGCAGCCTACTAGCGGGAGGAGAGACCCAGTACTTC. It is translated as CASSLLAGGETQYF. This chain connects TRBV3-1 to TRBJ2-5; 12 nucleotides align to TRBD2. This CDR3 is 14 amino acids long. Germline V CDR1 and CDR2: LGHDT, YNNKEL (reference sequence). Trimming took 4 bases from V and 4 from J; bases not matched to a gene: 1.